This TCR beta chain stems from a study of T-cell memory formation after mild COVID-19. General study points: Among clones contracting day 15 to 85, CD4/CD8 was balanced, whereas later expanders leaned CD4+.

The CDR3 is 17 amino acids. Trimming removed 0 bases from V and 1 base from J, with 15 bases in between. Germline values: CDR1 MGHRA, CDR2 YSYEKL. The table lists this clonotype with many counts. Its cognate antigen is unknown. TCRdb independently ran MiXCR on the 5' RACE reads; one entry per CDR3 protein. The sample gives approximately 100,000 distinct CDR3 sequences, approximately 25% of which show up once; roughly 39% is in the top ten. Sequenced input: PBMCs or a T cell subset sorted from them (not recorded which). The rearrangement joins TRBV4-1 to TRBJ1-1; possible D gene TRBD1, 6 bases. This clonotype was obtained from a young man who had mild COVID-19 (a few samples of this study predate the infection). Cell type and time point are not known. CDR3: CASSQEAPGGRNTEAFF. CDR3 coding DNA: TGCGCCAGCAGCCAAGAGGCGCCCGGGGGGCGGAACACTGAAGCTTTCTTT.